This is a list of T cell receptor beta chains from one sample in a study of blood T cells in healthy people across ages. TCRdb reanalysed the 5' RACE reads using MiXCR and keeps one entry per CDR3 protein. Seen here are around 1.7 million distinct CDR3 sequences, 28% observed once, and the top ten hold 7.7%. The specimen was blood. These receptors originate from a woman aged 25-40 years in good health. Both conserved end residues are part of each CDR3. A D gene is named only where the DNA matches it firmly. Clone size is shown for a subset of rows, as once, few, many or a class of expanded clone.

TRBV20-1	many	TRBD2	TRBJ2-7	CSARDIGTSGGYEQYF	TGCAGTGCTAGAGACATCGGGACTAGCGGGGGATACGAGCAGTACTTC
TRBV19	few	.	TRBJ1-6	CASRPSGTGNSPLHF	TGTGCCAGCCGCCCGTCCGGGACGGGGAATTCACCCCTCCACTTT
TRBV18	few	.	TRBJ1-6	CASSRSTSSYNSPLHF	TGTGCCAGCTCTCGATCAACCAGCTCCTATAATTCACCCCTCCACTTT
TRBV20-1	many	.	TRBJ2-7	CSASTGTYEQYF	TGCAGTGCGAGTACAGGGACCTACGAGCAGTACTTC
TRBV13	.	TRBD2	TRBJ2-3	CASSPSGVDTDTQYF	TGTGCCAGCAGCCCTAGCGGGGTTGACACAGATACGCAGTATTTT
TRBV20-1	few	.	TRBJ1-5	CSASSTYNQPQHF	TGCAGTGCTAGTAGCACATACAATCAGCCCCAGCATTTT
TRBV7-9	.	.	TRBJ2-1	CASSFGGYRNEQFF	TGTGCCAGCAGCTTCGGCGGGTACAGGAATGAGCAGTTCTTC
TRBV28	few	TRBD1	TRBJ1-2	CASSSPGTGGARWGYTF	TGTGCCAGCAGTTCGCCCGGGACAGGGGGCGCGCGTTGGGGCTACACCTTC
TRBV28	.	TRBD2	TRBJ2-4	CASSLWGGKNIQYF	TGTGCCAGCAGTTTGTGGGGGGGCAAAAACATTCAGTACTTC
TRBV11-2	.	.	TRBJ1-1	CASSTTSVSAVRAFF	TGTGCCAGCAGCACTACGTCCGTGTCTGCTGTTCGAGCTTTCTTT
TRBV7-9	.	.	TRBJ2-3	CASSLGGTQGTDTQYF	TGTGCCAGCAGCTTGGGGGGGACACAAGGCACAGATACGCAGTATTTT
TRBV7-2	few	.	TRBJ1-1	CASSRWEFVAFF	TGTGCCTCCTCCCGGTGGGAGTTTGTCGCTTTCTTT
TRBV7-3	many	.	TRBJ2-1	CASSFVGSINEQFF	TGTGCCAGCAGTTTTGTGGGCTCTATTAATGAGCAGTTCTTC
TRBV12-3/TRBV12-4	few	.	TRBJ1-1	CASSPGVVYTEAFF	TGTGCCAGCAGTCCAGGGGTAGTGTACACTGAAGCTTTCTTT
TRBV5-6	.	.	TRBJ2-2	CASSLWQVRTGELFF	TGTGCCAGCAGCTTGTGGCAGGTTCGCACCGGGGAGCTGTTTTTT
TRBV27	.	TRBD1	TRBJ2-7	CASSPWDRANYEQYF	TGTGCCAGCAGTCCCTGGGACAGGGCGAATTACGAGCAGTACTTC
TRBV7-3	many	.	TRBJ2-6	CASSWGASSGANVLTF	TGTGCCAGCAGCTGGGGGGCGAGCTCTGGGGCCAACGTCCTGACTTTC
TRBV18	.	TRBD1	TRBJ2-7	CASSRGQGAIYEQYF	TGTGCCAGCTCACGCGGACAGGGGGCGATCTACGAGCAGTACTTC
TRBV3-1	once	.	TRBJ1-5	CASSQMVGNQPQHF	TGTGCCAGCAGCCAAATGGTGGGCAATCAGCCCCAGCATTTT
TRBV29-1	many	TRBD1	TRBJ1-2	CSPWDRHNYGYTF	TGCAGCCCCTGGGACAGGCACAACTATGGCTACACCTTC
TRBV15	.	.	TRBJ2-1	CATSRGVEVGEQFF	TGTGCCACTAGCAGAGGAGTAGAAGTTGGAGAGCAGTTCTTC
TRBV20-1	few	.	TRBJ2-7	CSANGGNEQYF	TGCAGTGCTAATGGCGGCAACGAGCAGTACTTC
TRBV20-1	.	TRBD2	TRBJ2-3	CSARGGTSGTTDTQYF	TGCAGTGCTAGAGGGGGGACTAGCGGGACCACAGATACGCAGTATTTT
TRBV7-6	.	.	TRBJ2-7	CASSMRDRTYEQYF	TGTGCCAGCAGCATGCGGGACCGGACTTACGAGCAGTACTTC
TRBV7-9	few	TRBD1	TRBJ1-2	CASSYGDRANYGYTF	TGTGCCAGCAGCTATGGGGACAGAGCGAACTATGGCTACACCTTC
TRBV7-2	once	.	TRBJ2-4	CASGGLGTQIYNEQYF	TGTGCCAGCGGGGGCCTCGGGACGCAGATTTACAATGAGCAGTACTTC
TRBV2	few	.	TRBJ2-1	CASSELGTREQFF	TGTGCCAGCAGTGAACTGGGCACGCGTGAGCAGTTCTTC
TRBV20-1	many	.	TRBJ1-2	CSARARSNYGYTF	TGCAGTGCTAGAGCGCGCAGCAACTATGGCTACACCTTC
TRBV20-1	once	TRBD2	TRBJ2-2	CSVIAGGNTGELFF	TGCAGTGTTATAGCGGGGGGCAACACCGGGGAGCTGTTTTTT